Here is one T cell receptor (beta chain) with its context. Its target is unknown. For the second PCR, which ran for roughly 6 to 12 cycles, a sample-barcoded 5' primer and a J-beta primer mix were used. TCRdb re-called the 5' RACE reads with MiXCR, one entry per CDR3 protein. Of 1,500,000 or so distinct CDR3 sequences listed, 35% to 45% are singletons. Those donating, healthy Caucasian individuals from Russia, were aged about 6 to 100. Extracted total RNA amounted to at least 6 micrograms for each sample. These data belong to a study of blood T cells in healthy people across ages. From germline, CDR1 is MNHNY and CDR2 SVGAGI (reference sequence). The length of the CDR3 is 15 residues. Trimming left V 5 bases short and J 3 bases short, with 16 bases between. Points from the study as a whole: Both naive CD4+ cell counts and diversity were greater in long-lived donors than in aged donors.

This sequence originates from a woman in her late teens or twenties in good health. The J gene is TRBJ1-2, the V gene TRBV6-6; D not resolved. The material sequenced was blood. CDR3 nucleotides: TGTGCCAGCAGTCCTACCTCATCCGGCGACTATGGCTACACCTTC. It is translated as CASSPTSSGDYGYTF.